In its sample, the clone carrying this T cell receptor beta chain was seen a few times. It may be a read error: a sequence one base away is much more abundant. Amplification of TCR beta CDR3 regions used RNA transcripts. HTBI primers served in a first-round RT-PCR, which a second-round multiplex PCR followed. TCRdb reprocessed the multiplex PCR reads via MiXCR and lists one record per CDR3 protein. The sample has approximately 480,000 distinct CDR3 sequences, approximately 14% seen once. The sample originates from a study of Graves' ophthalmopathy and Graves' hyperthyroidism. Germline V gene data show CDR1 as MNHEY and CDR2 as SVGEGT. There are 15 residues in the CDR3.

The sample comprised blood. The receptor's source is a woman aged 25 to 39 with Graves' ophthalmopathy. The chain is built from TRBV6-2 or TRBV6-3 and TRBJ1-6; D is possibly TRBD1 (5 bases). CDR3: CASSYSGTANSHLHF. The CDR3 DNA sequence: TGTGCCAGCAGTTACTCAGGGACGGCCAATTCACACCTCCACTTT.